Presented here are 17 T cell receptor beta chains from one specimen sequenced in a study of T cells in Graves' hyperthyroidism and ophthalmopathy. TCR beta CDR3 regions were amplified from RNA transcripts. A first-round RT-PCR of the TCR CDR3 used the HTBI primer set. TCRdb independently ran MiXCR on the multiplex PCR reads; one entry per CDR3 protein. The sample yields about 350,000 distinct CDR3 sequences, 17% seen once. The sequencing input was blood. These receptor sequences come from a woman aged 30 to 39 with Graves' hyperthyroidism that later progressed to Graves' ophthalmopathy.

This chain connects TRBV11-2 to TRBJ2-7; D ambiguous. Trimming pared 5 bases from V and 1 base from J, leaving 6 bases between. The germline gives CDR1 SGHAT, CDR2 FQNNGV. This CDR3 has 12 residues. In DNA form, the CDR3 reads TGTGCCAGCAGCAGGTTTTCCTACGAGCAGTACTTC. Translated, it gives CASSRFSYEQYF. Drawing the rest from reference TRBV11-2 and TRBJ2-7, the complete variable domain is EAGVAQSPRYKIIEKRQSVAFWCNPISGHATLYWYQQILGQGPKLLIQFQNNGVVDDSQLPKDRFSAERLKGVDSTLKIQPAKLEDSAVYLCASSRFSYEQYFGPGTRLTVT.

In its sample, this clonotype was seen many times. This chain links TRBV20-1 with TRBJ1-1; D is perhaps TRBD1 (6 bases). Germline CDR1 DFQATT, CDR2 SNEGSKA (reference sequence). The CDR3 contains 13 residues. Trimming stripped 3 bases from V and 3 bases from J, with 11 bases between. This CDR3 is CSAREQGDTEAFF. In DNA, the CDR3 is TGCAGTGCTAGGGAACAGGGCGACACTGAAGCTTTCTTT.

Ten or more counts support this clonotype. The rearrangement links TRBV29-1 to TRBJ2-7, with TRBD1 identical over 10 bases. This CDR3 is built from 14 residues. V gave up 4 bases and J gave up 3 bases; unmatched junction bases: 6. Germline CDR1 SQVTM, CDR2 ANQGSEA. CDR3 sequence (DNA): TGCAGCGTTGTTGGACAGGGGGGATACTACGAGCAGTACTTC. Translated: CSVVGQGGYYEQYF.

The chain carries TRBV4-1 and TRBJ2-2; 9 positions match TRBD1. The V gene end was trimmed by 8 bases and the J gene end by 4 bases; junction bases not matched to a gene: 8. CDR3 length: 15 residues. CDR1 and CDR2 (germline): MGHRA, YSYEKL. The CDR3 sequence is CASRIQGASTGELFF. CDR3 nucleotide sequence: TGCGCCAGCCGAATACAGGGGGCTAGCACCGGGGAGCTGTTTTTT.

This clonotype was seen a handful of times. A much larger clone lies a single base off, so this may be a read error. V and J are TRBV6-1 and TRBJ2-5; 11 bases map to TRBD2. V shed 8 bases and J 5 bases; nucleotides not matched to a gene: 10. Per germline, CDR1 MNHNS and CDR2 SASEGT. The CDR3 covers 15 residues. This CDR3 reads CASGLLAGGRETQYF. The CDR3 nucleotides read TGTGCCAGCGGTCTTCTAGCGGGGGGCCGTGAGACCCAGTACTTC.

This clonotype was seen at least ten times. The CDR3 is CSANRGGAGTYEQYF. The CDR3 nucleotides are TGCAGTGCTAACAGGGGGGGGGCAGGGACCTACGAGCAGTACTTC. The chain joins TRBV20-1 to TRBJ2-7, with D perhaps TRBD1 (8 bases). The CDR3 runs to 15 residues. With 4 bases removed from V and 2 bases from J, the gap between germline ends came to 18 bases. CDR1 is DFQATT and CDR2 is SNEGSKA in the germline V gene (reference sequence).

This clonotype was observed many times. The V call is TRBV7-9, the J call TRBJ2-1, with TRBD2 matching 11 bases. The V and J ends lost 1 base and 6 bases, in that order; junction bases with no gene match: 11. Germline lookup yields CDR1 SEHNR and CDR2 FQNEAQ (reference sequence). CDR3 size: 18 residues. In nucleotides, the CDR3 is TGTGCCAGCAGCTTAGGCCCTAGCGGGGGGTCTCACTCCAATGAGCAGTTCTTC. Translating gives CASSLGPSGGSHSNEQFF.

This clonotype was seen at least ten times. This rearrangement joins TRBV2 to TRBJ2-1; TRBD2 aligns across 10 bases. The CDR3 is made up of 15 amino acids. CDR1 is SNHLY and CDR2 is FYNNEI in the germline V gene. Unmatched junction bases numbered 3, after V lost 6 bases and J lost 1 base. CDR3 residues: CASRRLAGSYNEQFF. DNA for the CDR3: TGTGCCAGCAGACGACTAGCGGGTTCCTACAATGAGCAGTTCTTC.

J is TRBJ2-5 and V is TRBV11-1; 14 nucleotides align to TRBD2. This CDR3 comprises 17 residues. With V trimmed by 1 base and J by 6 bases, 7 bases remained unmatched. Germline loops: CDR1 SGHAT, CDR2 FQDESV (reference sequence). The CDR3: CASSLGGLAGVQKTQYF. In DNA form, the CDR3 reads TGTGCCAGCAGCTTAGGGGGACTAGCGGGAGTTCAAAAGACCCAGTACTTC.

CDR3: CASSPGGPGTGELFF. For the CDR3, the DNA is TGTGCCAGCTCACCCGGAGGGCCCGGCACCGGGGAGCTGTTTTTT. The chain recombines TRBV18 with TRBJ2-2, with D maybe TRBD2 (6 bases). The V gene's germline CDR1 is KGHSH and CDR2 LQKENI. This CDR3 spans 15 amino acids. V was shortened by 3 bases and J by 4 bases, with 12 bases between the two germline ends.

This clonotype was detected ten times or more. This chain connects TRBV13 to TRBJ2-3; TRBD2 matches 10 bases. This CDR3 has 17 amino acids. The germline CDR1 and CDR2 sequences are PRHDT and FYEKMQ (reference sequence). V was clipped by 2 bases and J by 0 bases; unmatched bases: 5. The CDR3 loop reads CASSLPSGGHSTDTQYF. CDR3 bases: TGTGCCAGCAGCTTACCTAGCGGGGGTCATAGCACAGATACGCAGTATTTT.

CDR3 amino acids: CASTFDSTNTEAFF. In DNA, the CDR3 is TGCGCCAGCACGTTCGACAGTACGAACACTGAAGCTTTCTTT. V usage is TRBV5-1 and J usage is TRBJ1-1, with D perhaps matching TRBD1 (5 bases). The germline V and J ends were trimmed by 6 bases and 1 base, with 13 bases remaining between them. This CDR3 is 14 amino acids long. The germline V gene has CDR1 SGHRS and CDR2 YFSETQ.

The chain is built from TRBV4-1 and TRBJ2-7, with a weak D call TRBD2 (7 bases). The V and J ends lost 3 bases and 0 bases respectively, with 21 bases between them. Germline V gives CDR1 MGHRA, CDR2 YSYEKL. The CDR3 is 18 amino acids. The CDR3 loop reads CASSHPKGGRQASYEQYF. The DNA of the CDR3 is TGCGCCAGCAGCCATCCCAAGGGAGGGAGACAGGCCTCCTACGAGCAGTACTTC.

This clonotype has at least ten counts. The rearrangement joins TRBV12-3 or TRBV12-4 to TRBJ1-2; tentative D call: TRBD1 (6 bases). V gave up 4 bases and J gave up 2 bases, with 11 bases separating them. CDR3 length: 14 amino acids. The chain's CDR3 is CASSYRVYNYGYTF. Here the CDR3 DNA reads TGTGCCAGCAGTTACAGGGTCTACAACTATGGCTACACCTTC.

This clonotype was observed at least ten times. The chain has TRBV29-1 and TRBJ2-7; D call uncertain. This CDR3 is built from 14 residues. The V gene lost 0 bases and the J gene lost 2 bases, with 11 bases spanning the gap. Germline CDR1 reads SQVTM; CDR2 reads ANQGSEA. This CDR3 is CSVEDRHRPYEQYF. Here the CDR3 DNA reads TGCAGCGTTGAAGATCGCCACAGACCCTACGAGCAGTACTTC.

The genes are TRBV6-1 and TRBJ2-5; D may match TRBD1 or TRBD2 (5 bases each). V was pared by 6 bases and J by 8 bases, with 19 bases between. Germline V gene sequence: CDR1 MNHNS, CDR2 SASEGT. The CDR3 is made up of 14 amino acids. The CDR3 sequence is CASRPGTGMFTQYF. CDR3 DNA sequence: TGTGCCAGCAGACCCGGGACCGGGATGTTTACCCAGTACTTC.

The J gene is TRBJ2-1, the V gene TRBV14; 10 bases are shared with TRBD2. Germline CDR1 SGHDN, CDR2 FVKESK. The trim removed 3 bases at V and 13 bases at J, leaving 6 bases unmatched. CDR3 size: 13 residues. The CDR3 region is CASSQGLANVQFF. In DNA, the CDR3 is TGTGCCAGCAGCCAGGGACTAGCGAACGTTCAGTTCTTC.